The 17 T cell receptor beta chains below all came from one sample that was sequenced in a study of shared clonotypes between healthy human individuals. The data were produced by immunoSEQ multiplex PCR, yet TCRdb's version contains in-frame clones alone and is incomplete. The sample holds roughly 1.4 million clones; approximately 98.5% are singletons and the top ten take approximately 0.4%. The sequenced material came from naive CD4+ T cells sorted from blood. The subset was: CD45RA+ positively selected. Receptor source: a man younger than 40 in good health.

The rearrangement joins TRBV5-6 to TRBJ2-7, with TRBD2 matching 12 bases. The V gene's germline CDR1 is SGHDT and CDR2 YYEEEE. J lost 2 bases, V lost 4 bases, and 16 bases had no gene match. The CDR3 contains 19 residues. CDR3 DNA sequence: TGTGCCAGCAGCCAAAGGACTAGCGGGATGACTCGGGAACCCTACGAGCAGTACTTC. Translating gives CASSQRTSGMTREPYEQYF. Variable domain in full (rest from reference TRBV5-6 and TRBJ2-7): DAGVTQSPTHLIKTRGQQVTLRCSPKSGHDTVSWYQQALGQGPQFIFQYYEEEERQRGNFPDRFSGHQFPNYSSELNVNALLLGDSALYLCASSQRTSGMTREPYEQYFGPGTRLTVT.

This rearrangement joins TRBV7-8 to TRBJ2-1, with 11 nucleotides matching TRBD2. Looked up from germline, CDR1 is SGHVS and CDR2 is FQNEAQ. V shed 0 bases, J shed 2 bases, and the junction held 6 bases outside the gene matches. There are 18 residues in the CDR3. CDR3 sequence reads: CASSLAGSGRVPYNEQFF. The CDR3 coding sequence is TGTGCCAGCAGCTTAGCGGGTAGCGGGAGGGTCCCCTACAATGAGCAGTTCTTC. Combining the CDR3 with reference TRBV7-8 and TRBJ2-1 gives the whole variable domain GAGVSQSPRYKVAKRGQDVALRCDPISGHVSLFWYQQALGQGPEFLTYFQNEAQLDKSGLPSDRFFAERPEGSVSTLKIQRTQQEDSAVYLCASSLAGSGRVPYNEQFFGPGTRLTVL.

This chain links TRBV7-2 with TRBJ2-5; TRBD1 matches 7 bases. Trimming cost V 6 bases and J 0 bases; bases outside gene matches: 4. The CDR3 sequence is 14 residues long. The germline V gene has CDR1 SGHTA and CDR2 FQGNSA. CDR3 DNA: TGTGCCAGCAGTGAACAGGGGTACCAAGAGACCCAGTACTTC. Its protein is CASSEQGYQETQYF.

This clone was recorded once. The chain combines TRBV5-4 with TRBJ2-6, with D possibly TRBD2 on 5 matching bases. The germline V gene encodes CDR1 SGHNT and CDR2 YYREEE (reference sequence). The CDR3 spans 18 residues. V shed 4 bases and J shed 2 bases, with 19 bases lying between them. The CDR3 is CASSPNDRELAGANVLTF. The DNA for the CDR3 is TGTGCCAGCAGCCCAAACGATAGGGAGTTGGCTGGGGCCAACGTCCTGACTTTC.

CDR3 bases: TGTGCCAGCAGCCAAGACCTAGGCGCGGGAGAGACCCAGTACTTC. It specifies CASSQDLGAGETQYF. The chain uses TRBV14 and TRBJ2-5; D is perhaps TRBD2 (5 bases). From germline, CDR1 is SGHDN and CDR2 FVKESK. Trimming stripped 0 bases from V and 4 bases from J, with 12 bases between. There are 15 residues in the CDR3.

The J gene is TRBJ2-7, the V gene TRBV10-1; 8 nucleotides line up with TRBD1. The germline V gene encodes CDR1 WNHNN and CDR2 SYGVQD (reference sequence). The length of the CDR3 is 14 residues. After removal of 5 bases from V and 4 bases from J, the junction contained 7 bases not matched to a gene. The CDR3, as DNA: TGCGCCAGCAGTCCCGGGACAGGCCCATACGAGCAGTACTTC. This translates into CASSPGTGPYEQYF.

This sequence joins TRBV6-1 and TRBJ1-5; D unresolved. Germline V gene sequence: CDR1 MNHNS, CDR2 SASEGT. This CDR3 is 14 amino acids long. Deletions cut 5 bases from V and 4 bases from J, with 12 bases between. CDR3: CASSLIRGNQPQHF. CDR3 DNA: TGTGCCAGCAGTTTAATTAGAGGGAATCAGCCCCAGCATTTT.

The genes are TRBV5-6 and TRBJ1-1; D is unclear. CDR1 is SGHDT and CDR2 is YYEEEE in the germline V gene. The CDR3 has 13 amino acids. V was trimmed by 0 bases and J by 0 bases, leaving 3 bases between them. This chain's CDR3 is CASSLVLNTEAFF. Written as DNA, the CDR3 is TGTGCCAGCAGCTTGGTCTTGAACACTGAAGCTTTCTTT.

The chain uses TRBV6-1 and TRBJ1-4; D not certain. The CDR3 is made up of 12 amino acids. Per the germline V gene, CDR1 is MNHNS and CDR2 is SASEGT. V was cut by 8 bases and J by 7 bases, with 11 bases left in between. CDR3 nucleotides: TGTGCCAGCCGGACCTCCCTTGAAAAACTGTTTTTT. It translates to CASRTSLEKLFF.

This clone was found once. V and J are TRBV15 and TRBJ2-3; no definite D call. The V and J ends lost 0 bases and 0 bases respectively, with 13 bases between them. Germline CDR1 is LNHNV and CDR2 is YYDKDF (reference sequence). The CDR3 consists of 17 residues. The DNA of the CDR3 is TGTGCCACCAGCAGAGATCTTCCCCCATTAAGCACAGATACGCAGTATTTT. Protein product: CATSRDLPPLSTDTQYF.

V usage is TRBV19 and J usage is TRBJ1-2, with D tentatively TRBD1 (6 bases). The CDR3 covers 14 residues. In germline, CDR1 is LNHDA, CDR2 SQIVND (reference sequence). V lost 7 bases to trimming and J lost 2 bases, with 14 bases between them. The CDR3 bases are TGTGCCAGTACCCAGGGGCGGGTGAACTATGGCTACACCTTC. Protein sequence: CASTQGRVNYGYTF.

The V and J genes are TRBV5-1 and TRBJ2-1; 14 bases map to TRBD2. With 3 bases clipped from V and 3 bases from J, the junction kept 11 bases outside the gene matches. Germline values: CDR1 SGHRS, CDR2 YFSETQ. The CDR3 covers 19 residues. CDR3 loop: CASSSSGTSGRDRYNEQFF. The CDR3 DNA is TGCGCCAGCAGCTCCTCCGGGACTAGCGGGAGAGACCGCTACAATGAGCAGTTCTTC. The entire variable domain, with the rest obtained from reference TRBV5-1 and TRBJ2-1, is as follows: KAGVTQTPRYLIKTRGQQVTLSCSPISGHRSVSWYQQTPGQGLQFLFEYFSETQRNKGNFPGRFSGRQFSNSRSEMNVSTLELGDSALYLCASSSSGTSGRDRYNEQFFGPGTRLTVL.

This chain connects TRBV14 to TRBJ2-5; 7 nucleotides line up with TRBD1. The CDR3 contains 17 residues. V shed 0 bases, J shed 2 bases, and the junction held 9 bases outside the gene matches. Germline-derived CDR1 and CDR2 are SGHDN and FVKESK. CDR3 bases: TGTGCCAGCAGCCAAGAACGAGGGACAGCGCGACAAGAGACCCAGTACTTC. Amino acids: CASSQERGTARQETQYF. The full variable domain, rest sourced from reference TRBV14 and TRBJ2-5, is EAGVTQFPSHSVIEKGQTVTLRCDPISGHDNLYWYRRVMGKEIKFLLHFVKESKQDESGMPNNRFLAERTGGTYSTLKVQPAELEDSGVYFCASSQERGTARQETQYFGPGTRLLVL.

The chain couples TRBV10-3 to TRBJ2-5, with D possibly being TRBD1 (5 bases). Germline CDR1 is ENHRY and CDR2 is SYGVKD. This CDR3 is 12 amino acids long. Trimming removed 5 bases at V and 9 bases at J, with 13 bases between. CDR3 DNA: TGTGCCATCAGTACAGGACCTGAGGCCCAGTACTTC. Its translation: CAISTGPEAQYF.

V gene TRBV7-9 combines with J gene TRBJ2-7; no clear D. V was clipped by 0 bases and J by 5 bases, with 8 bases between them. CDR3 size: 13 residues. The germline V gene has CDR1 SEHNR and CDR2 FQNEAQ (reference sequence). CDR3 sequence reads: CASSLAGSDEQYF. The CDR3 nucleotides are TGTGCCAGCAGCTTAGCAGGGTCCGACGAGCAGTACTTC.

A single count supports this clone. This sequence joins TRBV30 and TRBJ1-5; 8 bases map to TRBD1. The germline CDR1 and CDR2 sequences are GTSNPN and SVGIG (reference sequence). V lost 0 bases to trimming and J lost 7 bases; unmatched junction nucleotides: 5. CDR3 length equals 14 residues. CDR3: CAWSVDRGQQPQHF. DNA for the CDR3: TGTGCCTGGAGTGTCGACAGGGGACAACAGCCCCAGCATTTT.

The V and J genes are TRBV2 and TRBJ2-5; D remains unclear. The CDR3 covers 14 residues. V gave up 6 bases and J gave up 2 bases, with 13 bases separating them. Germline V gene data show CDR1 as SNHLY and CDR2 as FYNNEI. DNA for the CDR3: TGTGCCAGCAGCTTGGATCTGGGACAAGAGACCCAGTACTTC. The encoded protein is CASSLDLGQETQYF.